The source of this TCR beta chain is a study of blood T cell repertoires in COVID-19. At the level of the study: The United States, Italy and Spain were the sources of the acute and convalescent COVID-19 samples. Sources were T cells, B-cell-depleted T cells, or PBMCs; the material itself was cDNA or gDNA.

Per the authors' pipeline: Cell counts per sample came from amplifying reference gene primers. This table comes from immunoSEQ multiplex PCR, and its TCRdb copy is limited to in-frame clones, with some not included. D and trimming were read from the DNA, whereas the V and J calls and clone size are those reported in that table. The sample has 85,000 to 100,000 clones; approximately 86% are singletons. Sequences were obtained from peripheral blood. The receptor's source is a man aged 55 to 70 with acute or convalescent COVID-19.

The CDR3 protein is CASSAGTGGRGETQYF. DNA for the CDR3: TGTGCCAGTAGTGCCGGGACAGGGGGAAGGGGAGAGACCCAGTACTTC. The chain couples TRBV19 to TRBJ2-5, with 11 bases fitting TRBD1. Germline loops: CDR1 LNHDA, CDR2 SQIVND (reference sequence). J was trimmed by 4 bases and V by 5 bases; bases with no gene match: 9. The CDR3 extends over 16 amino acids.